This TCR beta chain was retrieved from a study of T cell responses to AZD1222 COVID-19 vaccine. Study details: Doses given second, at about 4 or about 12 weeks, were pooled. Study-wide results and caveats: At 160-218 and 743-854, vaccine-associated CD4 TCRs were dominant, and they spanned spike. White British people made up most donors, females outnumbered males, and clonal diversity was possibly underestimated.

A remark on this clone: Antigen specificity is unknown.

Here immunoSEQ multiplex PCR was the method, and the copy in TCRdb shows in-frame clones only, minus some. The sample yields roughly 150,000 clones, 85% to 90% seen once. This sample comprised peripheral blood, obtained on day 0 of AZD1222 vaccination. This receptor was identified in an adult in good health.

Here the CDR3 DNA reads TGTGCCAGCAGAAACTCCCTCTTGGGCAATGAGCAGTTCTTC. Amino acids: CASRNSLLGNEQFF. V usage is TRBV6-4 and J usage is TRBJ2-1; D not resolved. This CDR3 is 14 amino acids long. Trimming stripped 6 bases from V and 6 bases from J, with 15 bases between. Germline V gene sequence: CDR1 MRHNA, CDR2 SNTAGT.